One T cell receptor beta chain is described in this entry. Produced via immunoSEQ multiplex PCR; TCRdb's table is partial and in-frame only. The sample has 260,000 or so clones, approximately 81% seen once. This record belongs to a study of blood T cell repertoires in COVID-19. Looking at the study overall: COVID-19 samples, acute and convalescent, were from the United States, Italy and Spain.

V shed 1 base and J 0 bases; nucleotides not matched to a gene: 10. From germline, CDR1 is KGHSH and CDR2 LQKENI. There are 19 residues in the CDR3. What the recovered Cohort 3 donors had was two negative PCRs, clearance, or symptom resolution. This chain connects TRBV18 to TRBJ2-1; 9 bases agree with TRBD2. Sequencing was done on a sample of PBMCs or T cells enriched from blood (not recorded which). This sequence was found in a woman aged 45-60 years who had recovered from COVID-19. The CDR3 protein is CASSPLMGGSGSSYNEQFF. The CDR3 nucleotides read TGTGCCAGCTCACCACTGATGGGGGGTAGCGGGAGCTCCTACAATGAGCAGTTCTTC.